This passage covers 4 T cell receptor beta chains from one sample sequenced in a study of T-cell reconstitution after alpha-beta-depleted transplantation in children (dated by TCRdb to the mid-2010s). Library preparation was by PCR. TCRdb shows the sequencer as Illumina HiSeq 2500. Molecular barcoding was employed in the preparation of TCR libraries, with unique molecular identifiers being used to normalize TCRbeta repertoire quantification. TCRdb reprocessing: public reads trimmed at Q25 with fastp, clones called with MiXCR, in-frame beta chains kept. Every distinct CDR3 protein forms one entry, paired with its most common genes and DNA. This sample is represented by roughly 790,000 distinct CDR3 sequences; around 17% of them were singletons. The ten largest clones represent 5% of the sample. The intended sense of this specimen's treatment or condition label: allogeneic hematopoietic cell transplantation with graft depleted of TCRalphabeta T cells and CD19 B cells.

This specimen was PBMCs, mostly from graft donor cells, taken 360 days after TCRalphabeta/CD19-depleted stem cell transplant. The receptors originated from a male patient aged 10 to 17 who had a stem cell transplant for acute lymphoblastic leukemia, so the T cells may come from the graft donor.

This clonotype was seen a few times. The chain links TRBV5-1 to TRBJ2-5; D is unresolved. Trimming pared 0 bases from V and 5 bases from J, leaving 14 bases between. The CDR3 is 15 amino acids. CDR1 is SGHRS and CDR2 is YFSETQ in the germline V gene. CDR3 sequence: CASSLDRLTLETQYF. Here the CDR3 DNA reads TGCGCCAGCAGCTTGGACCGACTGACGTTGGAGACCCAGTACTTC.

The table lists this clonotype with a few counts. The gene calls are TRBV27 and TRBJ2-1; 8 bases map to TRBD1. With 5 bases clipped from V and 3 bases from J, the junction kept 9 bases outside the gene matches. From germline, CDR1 is MNHEY and CDR2 SMNVEV (reference sequence). The CDR3 totals 16 residues. The CDR3 region is CASSLEGTGNYNEQFF. CDR3 DNA sequence: TGTGCCAGCAGTCTGGAGGGGACAGGTAACTACAATGAGCAGTTCTTC.

V usage is TRBV5-1 and J usage is TRBJ1-4; 10 nucleotides match TRBD1. The CDR3 runs to 18 residues. The trim removed 6 bases at V and 2 bases at J, leaving 13 bases unmatched. Germline V gene lookup returns CDR1 SGHRS and CDR2 YFSETQ. In DNA form, the CDR3 reads TGCGCCAGCACATCCGGGACAGGGGAGGCACTTACTAATGAAAAACTGTTTTTT. Its translation: CASTSGTGEALTNEKLFF. Using reference TRBV5-1 and TRBJ1-4 for the parts outside the CDR3, the full variable domain is KAGVTQTPRYLIKTRGQQVTLSCSPISGHRSVSWYQQTPGQGLQFLFEYFSETQRNKGNFPGRFSGRQFSNSRSEMNVSTLELGDSALYLCASTSGTGEALTNEKLFFGSGTQLSVL.

The chain links TRBV18 to TRBJ1-1, with a tentative D call TRBD1 (5 bases). The CDR3 has 12 amino acids. CDR1 and CDR2 (germline): KGHSH, LQKENI. Trimming stripped 6 bases from V and 8 bases from J, with 13 bases between. The CDR3 spells CASSRQTNEAFF. The CDR3 DNA follows: TGTGCCAGCTCCCGACAGACGAACGAAGCTTTCTTT.